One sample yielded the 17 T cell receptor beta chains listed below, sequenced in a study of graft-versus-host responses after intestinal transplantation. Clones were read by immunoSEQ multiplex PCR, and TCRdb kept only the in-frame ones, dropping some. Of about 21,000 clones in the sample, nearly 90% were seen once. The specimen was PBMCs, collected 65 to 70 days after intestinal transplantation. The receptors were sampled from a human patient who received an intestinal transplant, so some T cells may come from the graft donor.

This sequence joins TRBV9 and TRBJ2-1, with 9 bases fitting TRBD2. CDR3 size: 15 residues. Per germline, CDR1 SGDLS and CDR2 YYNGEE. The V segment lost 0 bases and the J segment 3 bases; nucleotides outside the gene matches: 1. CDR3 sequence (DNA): TGTGCCAGCAGCGTAGGACTAGCGGACTACAATGAGCAGTTCTTC. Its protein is CASSVGLADYNEQFF.

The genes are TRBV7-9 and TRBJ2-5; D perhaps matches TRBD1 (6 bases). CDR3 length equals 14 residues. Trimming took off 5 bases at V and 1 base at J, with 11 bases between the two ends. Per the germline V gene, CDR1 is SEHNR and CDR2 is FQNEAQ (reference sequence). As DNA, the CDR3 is TGTGCCAGCAGCACCGGACAGTCCCAAGAGACCCAGTACTTC. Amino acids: CASSTGQSQETQYF.

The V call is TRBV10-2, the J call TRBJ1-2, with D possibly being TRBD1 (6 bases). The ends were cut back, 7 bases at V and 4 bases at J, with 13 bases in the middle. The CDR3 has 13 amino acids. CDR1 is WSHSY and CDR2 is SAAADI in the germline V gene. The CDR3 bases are TGCGCCAGCAACCCGACAGGCGCCTATGGCTACACCTTC. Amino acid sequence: CASNPTGAYGYTF.

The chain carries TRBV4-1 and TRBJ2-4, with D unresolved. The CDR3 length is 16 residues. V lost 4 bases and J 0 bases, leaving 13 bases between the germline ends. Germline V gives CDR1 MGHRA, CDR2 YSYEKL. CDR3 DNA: TGCGCCAGCAGCCTTTTGACGGATCTAGCCAAAAACATTCAGTACTTC. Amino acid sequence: CASSLLTDLAKNIQYF.

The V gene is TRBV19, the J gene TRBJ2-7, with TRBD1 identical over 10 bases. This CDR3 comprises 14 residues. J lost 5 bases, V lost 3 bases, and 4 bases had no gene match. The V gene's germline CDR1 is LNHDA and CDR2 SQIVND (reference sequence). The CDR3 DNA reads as TGTGCCAGTAGTATCTGGACAGGGGGTCACGAGCAGTACTTC. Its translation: CASSIWTGGHEQYF.

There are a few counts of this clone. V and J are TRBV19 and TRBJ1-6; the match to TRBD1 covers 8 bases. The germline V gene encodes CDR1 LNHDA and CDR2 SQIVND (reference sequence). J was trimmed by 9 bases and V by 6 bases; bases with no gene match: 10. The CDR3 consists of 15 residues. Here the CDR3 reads CASSLQGAAGSPLHF. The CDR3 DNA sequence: TGTGCCAGTAGCCTTCAGGGGGCCGCGGGTTCACCCCTCCACTTT.

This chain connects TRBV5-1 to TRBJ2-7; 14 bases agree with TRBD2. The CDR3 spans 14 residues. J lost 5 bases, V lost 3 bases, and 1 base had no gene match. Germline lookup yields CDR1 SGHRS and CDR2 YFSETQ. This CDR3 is CASSWTSGGNEQYF. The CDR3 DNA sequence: TGCGCCAGCAGCTGGACTAGCGGGGGGAACGAGCAGTACTTC.

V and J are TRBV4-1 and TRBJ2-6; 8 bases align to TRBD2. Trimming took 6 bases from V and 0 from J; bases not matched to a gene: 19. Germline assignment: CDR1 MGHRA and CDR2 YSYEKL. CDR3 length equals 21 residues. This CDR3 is CASSPPLYAGGHRSGANVLTF. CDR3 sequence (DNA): TGCGCCAGCAGTCCTCCCCTCTATGCGGGGGGCCATCGCTCTGGGGCCAACGTCCTGACTTTC.

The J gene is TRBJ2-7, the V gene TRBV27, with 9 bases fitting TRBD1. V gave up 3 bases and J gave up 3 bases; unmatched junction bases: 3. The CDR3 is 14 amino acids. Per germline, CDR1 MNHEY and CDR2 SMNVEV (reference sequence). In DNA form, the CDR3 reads TGTGCCAGCAGTTTGGGACAGGGATTCTACGAGCAGTACTTC. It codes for CASSLGQGFYEQYF.

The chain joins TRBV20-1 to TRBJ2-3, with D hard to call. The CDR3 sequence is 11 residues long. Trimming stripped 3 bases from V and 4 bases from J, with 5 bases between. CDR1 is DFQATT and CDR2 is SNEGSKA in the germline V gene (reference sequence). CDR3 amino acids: CSARGPDTQYF. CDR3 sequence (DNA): TGCAGTGCTAGGGGCCCAGATACGCAGTATTTT.

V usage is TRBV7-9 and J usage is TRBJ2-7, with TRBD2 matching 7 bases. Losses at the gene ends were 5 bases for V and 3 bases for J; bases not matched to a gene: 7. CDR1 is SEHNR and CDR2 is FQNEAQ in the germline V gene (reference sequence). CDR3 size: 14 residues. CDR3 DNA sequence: TGTGCCAGCAGCCCATCCCGGGGGGACTACGAGCAGTACTTC. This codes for CASSPSRGDYEQYF.

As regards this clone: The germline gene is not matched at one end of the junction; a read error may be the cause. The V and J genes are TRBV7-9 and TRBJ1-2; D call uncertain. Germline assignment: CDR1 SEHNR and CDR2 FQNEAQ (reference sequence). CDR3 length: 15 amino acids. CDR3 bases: TGTGCCACCAGCCGCCTTCACAGCCTTTCTCGGGGCTACACCTTC. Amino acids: CATSRLHSLSRGYTF.

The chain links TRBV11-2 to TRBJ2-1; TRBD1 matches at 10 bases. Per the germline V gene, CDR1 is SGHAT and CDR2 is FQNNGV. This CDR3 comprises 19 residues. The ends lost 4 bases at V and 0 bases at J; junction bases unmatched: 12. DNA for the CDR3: TGTGCCAGCAGCTGGCCTCCGGGACAGGGGCCGAGCTCCTACAATGAGCAGTTCTTC. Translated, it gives CASSWPPGQGPSSYNEQFF.

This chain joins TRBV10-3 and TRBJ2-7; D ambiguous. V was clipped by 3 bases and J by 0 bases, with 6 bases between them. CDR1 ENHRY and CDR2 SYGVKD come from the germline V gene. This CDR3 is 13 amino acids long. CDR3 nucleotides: TGTGCCATCAGTGAATCTCTCTCCTACGAGCAGTACTTC. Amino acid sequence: CAISESLSYEQYF.

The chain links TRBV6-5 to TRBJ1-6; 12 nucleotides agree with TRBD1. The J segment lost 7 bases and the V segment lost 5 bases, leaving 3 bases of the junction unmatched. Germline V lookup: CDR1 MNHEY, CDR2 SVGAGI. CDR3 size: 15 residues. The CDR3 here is CASSRGTGGNSPLHF. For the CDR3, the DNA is TGTGCCAGCAGTCGCGGGACAGGGGGCAATTCACCCCTCCACTTT.

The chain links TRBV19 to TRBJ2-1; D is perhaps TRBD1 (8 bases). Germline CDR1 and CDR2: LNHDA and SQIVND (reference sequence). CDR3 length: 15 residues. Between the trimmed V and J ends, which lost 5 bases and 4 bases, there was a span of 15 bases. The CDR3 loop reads CASSLQGGIYNEQFF. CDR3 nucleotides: TGTGCCAGTAGTCTACAGGGGGGGATATACAATGAGCAGTTCTTC.

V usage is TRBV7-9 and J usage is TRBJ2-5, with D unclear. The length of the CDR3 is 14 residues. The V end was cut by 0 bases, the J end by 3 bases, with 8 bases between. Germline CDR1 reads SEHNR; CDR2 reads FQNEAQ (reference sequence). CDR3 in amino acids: CASSLAGQEETQYF. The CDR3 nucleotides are TGTGCCAGCAGCTTAGCTGGGCAGGAAGAGACCCAGTACTTC.